This T cell receptor beta chain was captured in a study of CD8 T cells in ankylosing spondylitis. Whole-study results and caveats: Clones linked to disease, bearing a CD8+ phenotype, were relatively rare in peripheral blood. Within matched ankylosing spondylitis synovial fluid, disease-linked clones were reportedly significantly enriched. Characteristic, it appeared, of ankylosing spondylitis blood was a TCR beta motif of seven or eight highly homologous variants.

TCRdb processed the 5' RACE reads anew with MiXCR; each CDR3 protein has one entry. The table records about 240,000 distinct CDR3 sequences, over 8.5% of them present only once. On this clonotype itself: As yet, its antigen is unknown.

V lost 2 bases and J lost 12; bases outside the gene matches: 6. The CDR3 is 13 amino acids. V and J are TRBV12-3 or TRBV12-4 and TRBJ1-1; 10 bases align to TRBD1. The sequencing sample was made of blood, either unsorted or a sorted T cell fraction (not recorded which). The receptor's source is a male donor with ankylosing spondylitis or in good health (not recorded which). CDR3 in amino acids: CASSLRDRGLPFF. The CDR3 bases are TGTGCCAGCAGTTTACGGGACAGGGGACTCCCTTTCTTT.